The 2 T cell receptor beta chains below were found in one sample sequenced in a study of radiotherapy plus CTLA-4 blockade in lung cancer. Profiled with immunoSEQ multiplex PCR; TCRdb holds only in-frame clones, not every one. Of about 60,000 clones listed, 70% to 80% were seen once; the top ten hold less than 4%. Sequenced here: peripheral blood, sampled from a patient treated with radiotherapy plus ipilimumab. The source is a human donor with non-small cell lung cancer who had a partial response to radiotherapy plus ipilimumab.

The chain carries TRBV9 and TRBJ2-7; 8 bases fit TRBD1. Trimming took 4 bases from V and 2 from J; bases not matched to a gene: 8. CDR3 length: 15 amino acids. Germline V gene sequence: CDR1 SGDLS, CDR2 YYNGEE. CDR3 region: CASSPREQGAYEQYF. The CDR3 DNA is TGTGCCAGCAGCCCCCGGGAACAGGGGGCCTACGAGCAGTACTTC.

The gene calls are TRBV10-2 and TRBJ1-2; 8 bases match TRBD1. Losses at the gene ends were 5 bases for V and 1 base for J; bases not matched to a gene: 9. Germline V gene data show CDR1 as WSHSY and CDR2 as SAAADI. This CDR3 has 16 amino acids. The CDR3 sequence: CASSPGTGILNYGYTF. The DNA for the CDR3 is TGCGCCAGCAGTCCTGGGACAGGCATCCTTAACTATGGCTACACCTTC.